This T cell receptor (beta chain) was captured by sequencing in a study of T cells in lung cancer brain metastases (dated by TCRdb to the late 2010s). About the full investigation: Of the 20 or so patients, seventeen had a history of tobacco use, with a median of roughly 41 pack-years. Eighteen of the 20 patients received no interval therapy between primary and metastasis resection. Median interval between primary and brain metastasis specimen acquisition was around 350 days. TCR beta CDR3 repertoires were compared between fully resected primary non-small cell lung cancers and paired brain metastases. A cohort of roughly 20 patients was included, from whom around 40 specimens were contributed, with one primary lung lesion and one brain metastasis obtained from each patient. Of the patients, 11 were female and 8 or 9 were male, and their median age at first diagnosis was around 57 years. An average DNA integrity number of 3.5 to 4.5 was found in both primary and metastatic specimens, and no significant difference was detected between sites.

Between 2.24 and 4.92 ug genomic DNA was input per sample, with paired samples receiving equal DNA input. TCR beta libraries were constructed with the immunoSEQ hsTCRbeta Kit, which uses multiplexed V and J gene primers in two PCR steps. Pooled libraries with positive and negative controls were sequenced on an Illumina MiSeq using a 100-cycle paired-end protocol. The paper's data handling went like this. The immunoSEQ vendor processed the raw data into normalized, annotated TCR beta repertoire reports. Richness was defined as the number of unique clones by nucleotide sequence, and the iChao1 and Efron-Thisted estimators were used to extrapolate total richness. To characterize and compare the paired lesions, the analysis used Pielou's evenness, Simpson's index, the proportional abundance of the top-ten clones, and the Morisita overlap index. Imported from immuneACCESS, the table was reduced by TCRdb to in-frame sequences with V and J called. These copies leave out some clones; in studies compared against another copy, an unresolved V gene accounts for under half, and the cause of the remainder is not known. V and J calls plus clone size are reproduced from that table; the DNA served to infer D and trimming. In all, the sample holds a few thousand clones, and roughly nine tenths of those were seen once. The ten largest clones represent 3.5% to 5% of the sample.

This clone has only one observation. Its antigen is unknown. Per-base qualities were not stored, and no clone one base away is much larger. Patients had resection either for delayed recurrence of a solitary brain metastasis or for synchronous oligometastatic disease. To avoid including cancers other than NSCLC, any patient with a history of multiple malignancies was excluded. Tumor areas were macrodissected from several deparaffinized approximately 9.5 um unstained sections under guidance from marked H&E slides. All specimens were fixed in formalin and embedded in paraffin (FFPE). The AllPrep DNA/RNA FFPE Kit was used for extraction of genomic DNA. General conclusions and limits of the study: Most clones were specific to a single lesion, and paired lesions overlapped only to a limited degree (mean Morisita index 0.23). A significantly larger repertoire fraction was made up by the ten most abundant clones in brain metastases than in primaries, which was suggestive of clonal expansion. DNA fragmentation in the FFPE samples may have kept the complete infiltrating T cell repertoire from being retrieved. Effects of preoperative corticosteroids on T cell infiltration in brain metastases could not be controlled. Compared with their paired primaries, brain metastases had significantly fewer unique productive clones (median about 1,500 versus 4,500).

The CDR3 goes from the cysteine to the phenylalanine over 12 residues. Left in the record is the CDR3 DNA by itself, 36 bases read in frame from the first base. The trim is 6 bases for V and 8 bases for J, with a gap of 8 bases between the germline ends. The germline V gene supplies CDR1 SGHAT and CDR2 FQNNGV. Sequencing was done on a sample of tumor tissue from the primary lung tumor. What the cell subset or site label conveys for this sample: primary lung cancer lesion. The receptor was isolated from an older man with non-small cell lung cancer. In this chain, TRBV11-2 is recombined with TRBJ1-6; the D segment cannot be called with confidence. CDR3 loop: CASSSPYSPLHF. The bases are TGTGCCAGCAGTTCCCCGTATTCACCCCTCCACTTT.